These T cell receptor beta chains were read from a single sample in a study of technical replicates of blood from a handful of donors. Data came from immunoSEQ multiplex PCR; TCRdb stores just in-frame clones and leaves some out. The sample yields approximately 84,000 clones, 95% to 98% seen once. Material: T cells isolated from PBMCs. The receptors originated from a human donor in good health. CDR3s include the opening cysteine and the closing phenylalanine or tryptophan. A D gene is named only where the DNA matches it firmly. For some rows the clone size is stated as once, few or many, or as a class when expanded; others skip it.

j_call d_call clone_size v_call cdr3_aa cdr3_nt
TRBJ2-7 . . TRBV4-1 CASSRLLGSLYEQYF TGCGCCAGCAGCCGGCTCCTCGGGAGCCTCTACGAGCAGTACTTC
TRBJ1-2 . . TRBV18 CASSPEGRLPNYGYTF TGTGCCAGCTCACCAGAGGGCCGTTTACCCAACTATGGCTACACCTTC
TRBJ2-1 TRBD2 once TRBV5-1 CASRETSGRIESWFF TGCGCCAGCAGGGAGACTAGCGGGAGGATAGAGTCATGGTTCTTC
TRBJ2-7 TRBD1 . TRBV27 CASSMTGDEQYF TGTGCCAGCAGTATGACAGGGGACGAGCAGTACTTC
TRBJ2-3 TRBD1 . TRBV11-3 CASSPRGQGASADTQYF TGTGCCAGCAGCCCGCGTGGACAGGGGGCAAGCGCAGATACGCAGTATTTT
TRBJ2-3 . . TRBV20-1 CSATRGDTQYF TGCAGTGCGACCCGCGGGGATACGCAGTATTTT
TRBJ1-1 . . TRBV15 CATSHDRNLVAFF TGTGCCACCAGCCATGACAGAAATTTGGTTGCTTTCTTT
TRBJ1-2 . . TRBV5-1 CASSLGIGTPYGYTF TGCGCCAGCAGCTTGGGCATCGGGACTCCCTATGGCTACACCTTC
TRBJ2-7 . . TRBV28 CASSGPGEQYF TGTGCCAGCAGTGGCCCTGGCGAGCAGTACTTC
TRBJ2-5 . . TRBV7-8 CASSSGEQETQYF TGTGCCAGCAGCTCGGGGGAACAAGAGACCCAGTACTTC
TRBJ2-7 TRBD1 . TRBV6-1 CASSEGTGGVYEQYF TGTGCCAGCAGTGAGGGGACAGGGGGCGTCTACGAGCAGTACTTC
TRBJ2-3 TRBD2 . TRBV4-1 CASSRLAGSSDTQYF TGCGCCAGCAGCCGATTAGCGGGATCTTCAGATACGCAGTATTTT
TRBJ1-2 TRBD1 once TRBV6-1 CASSESAGGPRAYGYTF TGTGCCAGCAGTGAAAGTGCAGGGGGCCCGAGGGCCTATGGCTACACCTTC
TRBJ1-2 . . TRBV5-1 CASSDEAVSYTF TGCGCCAGTAGCGACGAGGCAGTCAGCTACACCTTC
TRBJ1-2 . . TRBV4-1 CASSQESYGYTF TGCGCCAGCAGCCAAGAATCTTATGGCTACACCTTC
TRBJ2-5 . . TRBV30 CAWSQTDWETQYF TGTGCCTGGAGCCAGACAGATTGGGAGACCCAGTACTTC
TRBJ2-2 . . TRBV27 CASSLDSANTGELFF TGTGCCAGCAGTTTAGACAGCGCGAACACCGGGGAGCTGTTTTTT
TRBJ2-7 . . TRBV19 CASIFHYEQYF TGTGCCAGTATTTTCCATTACGAGCAGTACTTC
TRBJ1-5 . . TRBV25-1 CASSESGTPNQPQHF TGTGCCAGCAGTGAATCAGGGACACCTAATCAGCCCCAGCATTTT
TRBJ1-1 . once TRBV28 CASSLGGQLNTEAFF TGTGCCAGCAGTTTGGGTGGACAGCTGAACACTGAAGCTTTCTTT
TRBJ1-5 . once TRBV5-6 CASSFWGGQPQHF TGTGCCAGCAGCTTTTGGGGAGGGCAGCCCCAGCATTTT
TRBJ1-1 . . TRBV29-1 CSVDHGGTQGEAFF TGCAGCGTTGATCATGGGGGGACTCAAGGTGAAGCTTTCTTT